Sequencing of this TCR beta chain was carried out in a study of blood T cell repertoires in COVID-19. Study-level information: Sites across the United States, Italy and Spain contributed samples from acute and convalescent COVID-19. Sources were T cells, B-cell-depleted T cells, or PBMCs; the material itself was cDNA or gDNA.

The CDR3 has 15 residues. Trimming removed 6 bases from V and 8 bases from J, with 22 bases in between. Germline V gene sequence: CDR1 MNHNY, CDR2 SVGAGI (reference sequence). The authors' processing: Estimation of nucleated cell counts relied on the amplification of reference gene primers. Using immunoSEQ multiplex PCR, the repertoire was profiled, and TCRdb retains in-frame clones only, with some absent. The V and J calls and the clone size are those of that table, but D and trimming were determined from the DNA. The sample holds some 100,000 clones; 87% are singletons and the top ten take about 18%.

The source is a human donor in a cohort sampled during active COVID-19. The genes are TRBV6-6 and TRBJ1-2; no clear D gene. Sequencing was done on a sample of peripheral blood. The CDR3 nucleotides read TGTGCCAGCAGCACTTCTACGGTGGGCGGGCAAGGCTACACCTTC. Protein: CASSTSTVGGQGYTF.